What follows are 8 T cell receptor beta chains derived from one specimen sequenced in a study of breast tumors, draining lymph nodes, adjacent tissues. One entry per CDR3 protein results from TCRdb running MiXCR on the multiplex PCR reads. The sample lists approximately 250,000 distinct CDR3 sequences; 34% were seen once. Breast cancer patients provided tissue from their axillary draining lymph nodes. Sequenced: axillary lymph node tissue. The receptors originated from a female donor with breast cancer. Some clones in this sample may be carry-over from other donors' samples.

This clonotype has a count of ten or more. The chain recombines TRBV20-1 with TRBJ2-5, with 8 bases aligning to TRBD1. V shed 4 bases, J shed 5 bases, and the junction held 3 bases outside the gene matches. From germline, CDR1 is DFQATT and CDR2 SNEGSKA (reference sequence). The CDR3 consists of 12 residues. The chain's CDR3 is CSATGGLETQYF. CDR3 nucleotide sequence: TGCAGTGCTACAGGGGGCTTGGAGACCCAGTACTTC.

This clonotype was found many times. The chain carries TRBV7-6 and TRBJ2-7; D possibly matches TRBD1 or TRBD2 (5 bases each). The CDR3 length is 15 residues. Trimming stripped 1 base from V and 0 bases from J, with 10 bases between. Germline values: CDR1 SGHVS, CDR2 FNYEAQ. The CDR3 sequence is CASSLEIGASYEQYF. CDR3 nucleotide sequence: TGTGCCAGCAGCTTAGAAATCGGGGCCTCCTACGAGCAGTACTTC.

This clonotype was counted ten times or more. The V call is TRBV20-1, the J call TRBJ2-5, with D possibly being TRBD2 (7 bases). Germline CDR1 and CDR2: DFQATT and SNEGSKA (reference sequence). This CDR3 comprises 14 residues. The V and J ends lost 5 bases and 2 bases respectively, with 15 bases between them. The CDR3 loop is CSARPGGLQETQYF. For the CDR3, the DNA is TGCAGTGCTCGACCCGGGGGGCTTCAAGAGACCCAGTACTTC.

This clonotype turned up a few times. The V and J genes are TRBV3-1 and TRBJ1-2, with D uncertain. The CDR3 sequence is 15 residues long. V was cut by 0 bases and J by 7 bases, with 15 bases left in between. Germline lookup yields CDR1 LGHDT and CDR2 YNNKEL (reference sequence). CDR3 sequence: CASSQEAVSKGGYTF. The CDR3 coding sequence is TGTGCCAGCAGCCAAGAGGCTGTCTCTAAGGGTGGCTACACCTTC.

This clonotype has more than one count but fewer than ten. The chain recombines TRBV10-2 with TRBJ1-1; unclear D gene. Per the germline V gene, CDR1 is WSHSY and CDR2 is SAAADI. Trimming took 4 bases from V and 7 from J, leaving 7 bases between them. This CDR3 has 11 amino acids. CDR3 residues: CASSGDGEAFF. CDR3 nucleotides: TGCGCCAGCAGTGGAGACGGTGAAGCTTTCTTT.

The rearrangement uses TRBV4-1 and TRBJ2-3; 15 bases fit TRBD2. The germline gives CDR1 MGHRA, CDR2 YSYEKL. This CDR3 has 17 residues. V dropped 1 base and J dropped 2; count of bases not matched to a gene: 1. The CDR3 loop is CASSQGTSGRATDTQYF. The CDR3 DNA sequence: TGCGCCAGCAGCCAAGGGACTAGCGGGAGGGCCACAGATACGCAGTATTTT.

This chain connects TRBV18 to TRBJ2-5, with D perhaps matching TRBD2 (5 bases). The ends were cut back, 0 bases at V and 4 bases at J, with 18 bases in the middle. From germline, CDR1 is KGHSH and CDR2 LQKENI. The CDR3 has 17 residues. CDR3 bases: TGTGCCAGCTCACCACCGGCGGGCCCGGGAAGTGGAGAGACCCAGTACTTC. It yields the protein CASSPPAGPGSGETQYF.

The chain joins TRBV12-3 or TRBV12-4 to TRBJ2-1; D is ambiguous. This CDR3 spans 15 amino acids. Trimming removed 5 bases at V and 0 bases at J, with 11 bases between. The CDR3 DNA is TGTGCCAGCAGTGACTCCCCAGCCTCCTACAATGAGCAGTTCTTC. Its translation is CASSDSPASYNEQFF.